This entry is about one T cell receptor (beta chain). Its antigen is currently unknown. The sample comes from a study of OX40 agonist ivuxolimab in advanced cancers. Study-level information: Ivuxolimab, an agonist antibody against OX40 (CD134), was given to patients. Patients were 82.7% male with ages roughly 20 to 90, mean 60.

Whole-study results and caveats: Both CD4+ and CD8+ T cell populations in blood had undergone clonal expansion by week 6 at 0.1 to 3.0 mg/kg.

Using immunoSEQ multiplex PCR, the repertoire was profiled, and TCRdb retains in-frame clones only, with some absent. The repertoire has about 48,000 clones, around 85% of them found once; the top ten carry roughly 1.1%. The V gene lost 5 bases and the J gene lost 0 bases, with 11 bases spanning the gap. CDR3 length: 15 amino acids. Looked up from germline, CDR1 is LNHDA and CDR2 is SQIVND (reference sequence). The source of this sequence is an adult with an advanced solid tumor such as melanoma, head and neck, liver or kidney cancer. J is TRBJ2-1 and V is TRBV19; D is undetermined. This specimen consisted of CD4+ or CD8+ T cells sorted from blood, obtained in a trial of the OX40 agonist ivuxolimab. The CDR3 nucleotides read TGTGCCAGTAGTCTCGACCGTAGCTCCTACAATGAGCAGTTCTTC. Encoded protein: CASSLDRSSYNEQFF.